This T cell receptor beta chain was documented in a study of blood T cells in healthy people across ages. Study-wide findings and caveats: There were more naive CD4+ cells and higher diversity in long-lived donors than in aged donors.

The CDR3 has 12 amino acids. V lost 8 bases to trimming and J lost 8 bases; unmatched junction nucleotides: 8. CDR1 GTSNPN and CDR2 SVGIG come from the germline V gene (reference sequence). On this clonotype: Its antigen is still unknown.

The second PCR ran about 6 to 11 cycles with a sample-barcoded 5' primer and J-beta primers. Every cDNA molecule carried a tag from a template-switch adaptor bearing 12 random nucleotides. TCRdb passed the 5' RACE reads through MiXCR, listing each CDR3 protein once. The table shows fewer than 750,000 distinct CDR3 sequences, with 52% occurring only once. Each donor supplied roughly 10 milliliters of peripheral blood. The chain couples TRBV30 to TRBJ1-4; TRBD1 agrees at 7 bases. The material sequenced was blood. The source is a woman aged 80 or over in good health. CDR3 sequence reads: CAGGDRAEKLFF. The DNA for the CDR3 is TGTGCCGGGGGCGACAGGGCGGAAAAACTGTTTTTT.